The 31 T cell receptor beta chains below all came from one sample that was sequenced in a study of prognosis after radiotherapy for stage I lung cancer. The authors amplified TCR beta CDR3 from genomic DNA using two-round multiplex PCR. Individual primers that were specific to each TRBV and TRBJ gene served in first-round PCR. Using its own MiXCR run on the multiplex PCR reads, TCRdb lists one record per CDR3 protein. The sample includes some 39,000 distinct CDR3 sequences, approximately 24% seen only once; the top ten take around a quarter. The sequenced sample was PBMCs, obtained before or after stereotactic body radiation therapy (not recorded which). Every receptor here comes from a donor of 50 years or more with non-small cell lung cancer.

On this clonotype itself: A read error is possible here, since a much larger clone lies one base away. DNA for the CDR3: TGTGTCAGCTCCCCTAGCTTACTGAGCTCCTACGAGCAGTACTTC. It codes for CVSSPSLLSSYEQYF. The chain uses TRBV18 and TRBJ2-7; a weak D match, TRBD2 (5 bases). The CDR3 has 15 amino acids. The germline gives CDR1 KGHSH, CDR2 LQKENI.

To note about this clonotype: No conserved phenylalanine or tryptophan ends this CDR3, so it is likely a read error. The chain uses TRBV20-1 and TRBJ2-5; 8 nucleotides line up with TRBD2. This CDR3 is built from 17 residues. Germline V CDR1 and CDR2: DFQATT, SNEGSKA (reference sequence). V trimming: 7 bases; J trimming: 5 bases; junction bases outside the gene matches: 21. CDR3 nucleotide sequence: TGCAGTGTTCCGCTGGGCGGGGGGATTGGCCGCTGGGAGACCCAGTACTTA. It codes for CSVPLGGGIGRWETQYL.

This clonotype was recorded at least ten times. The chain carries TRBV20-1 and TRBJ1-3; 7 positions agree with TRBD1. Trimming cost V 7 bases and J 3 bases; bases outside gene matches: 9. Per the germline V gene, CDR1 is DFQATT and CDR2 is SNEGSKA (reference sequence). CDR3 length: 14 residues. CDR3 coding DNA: TGCAGTGTATCCCAGGGGGTATATGGAAACACCATATATTTT. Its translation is CSVSQGVYGNTIYF.

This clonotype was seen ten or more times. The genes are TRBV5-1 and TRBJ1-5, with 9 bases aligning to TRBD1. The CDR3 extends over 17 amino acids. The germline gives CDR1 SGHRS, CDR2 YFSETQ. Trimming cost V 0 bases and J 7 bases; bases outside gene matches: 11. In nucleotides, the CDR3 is TGCGCCAGCAGCTTGGACAGCCCGACAGGGGGTAACCAGCCCCAGCATTTT. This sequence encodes CASSLDSPTGGNQPQHF.

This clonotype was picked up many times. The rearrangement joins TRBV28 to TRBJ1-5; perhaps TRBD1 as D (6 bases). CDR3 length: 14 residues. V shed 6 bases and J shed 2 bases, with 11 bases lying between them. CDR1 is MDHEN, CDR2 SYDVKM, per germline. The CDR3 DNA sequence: TGTGCCAGCAGCCGGGGGCTCGGCAATCAGCCCCAGCATTTT. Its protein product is CASSRGLGNQPQHF.

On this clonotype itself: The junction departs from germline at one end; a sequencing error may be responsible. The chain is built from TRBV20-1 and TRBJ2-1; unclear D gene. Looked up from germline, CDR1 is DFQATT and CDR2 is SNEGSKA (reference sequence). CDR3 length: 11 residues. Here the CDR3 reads CRAIPFNEQFF. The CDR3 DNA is TGCAGGGCTATCCCGTTTAATGAGCAGTTCTTC.

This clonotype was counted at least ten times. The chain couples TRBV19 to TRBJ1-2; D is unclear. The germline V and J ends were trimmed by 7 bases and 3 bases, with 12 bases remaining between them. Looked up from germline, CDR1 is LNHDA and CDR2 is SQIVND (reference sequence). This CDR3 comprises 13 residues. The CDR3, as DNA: TGTGCCAGTACCCATTCCCGGGACTATGGCTACACCTTC. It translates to CASTHSRDYGYTF.

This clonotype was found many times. CDR3 in amino acids: CASSEKQNYGYTF. CDR3 nucleotide sequence: TGTGCCAGCAGTGAAAAACAGAACTATGGCTACACCTTC. The V call is TRBV2, the J call TRBJ1-2; D is unresolved. Looked up from germline, CDR1 is SNHLY and CDR2 is FYNNEI. Trimming removed 2 bases at V and 2 bases at J, with 6 bases between. This CDR3 is 13 amino acids long.

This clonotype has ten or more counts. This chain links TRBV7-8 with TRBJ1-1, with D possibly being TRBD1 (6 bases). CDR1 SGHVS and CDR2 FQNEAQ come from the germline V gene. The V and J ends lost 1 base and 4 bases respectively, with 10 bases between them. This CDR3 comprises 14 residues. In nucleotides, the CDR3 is TGTGCCAGCAGCTTAGTTGCAGGGGCCACTGAAGCTTTCTTT. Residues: CASSLVAGATEAFF.

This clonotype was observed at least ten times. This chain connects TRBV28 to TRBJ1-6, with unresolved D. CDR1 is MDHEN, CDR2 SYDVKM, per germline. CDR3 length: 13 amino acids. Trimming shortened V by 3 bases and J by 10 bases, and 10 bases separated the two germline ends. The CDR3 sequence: CASSFRGGSPLHF. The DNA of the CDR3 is TGTGCCAGCAGTTTTCGGGGAGGGTCACCCCTCCACTTT.

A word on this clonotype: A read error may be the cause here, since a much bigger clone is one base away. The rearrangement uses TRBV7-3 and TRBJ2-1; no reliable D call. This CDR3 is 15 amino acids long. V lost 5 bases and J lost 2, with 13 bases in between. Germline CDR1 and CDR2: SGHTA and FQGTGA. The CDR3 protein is CASSLESGTYNEQFF. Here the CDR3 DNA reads TGTGCCAGCAGCCTCGAGTCAGGTACCTACAATGAGCAGTTCTTC.

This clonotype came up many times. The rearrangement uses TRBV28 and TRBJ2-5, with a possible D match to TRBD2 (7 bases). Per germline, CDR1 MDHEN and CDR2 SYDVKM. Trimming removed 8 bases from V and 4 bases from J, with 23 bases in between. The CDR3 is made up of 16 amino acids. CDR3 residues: CASSSLGGGRGETQYF. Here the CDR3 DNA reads TGTGCCAGCTCCTCCCTAGGGGGGGGCAGAGGAGAGACCCAGTACTTC.

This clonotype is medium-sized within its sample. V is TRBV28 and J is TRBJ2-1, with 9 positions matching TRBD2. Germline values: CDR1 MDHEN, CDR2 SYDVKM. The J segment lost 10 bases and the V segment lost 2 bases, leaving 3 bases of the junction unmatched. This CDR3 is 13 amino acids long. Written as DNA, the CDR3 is TGTGCCAGCAGTTTAGGGCTAGCGGGAGAGCAGTTCTTC. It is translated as CASSLGLAGEQFF.

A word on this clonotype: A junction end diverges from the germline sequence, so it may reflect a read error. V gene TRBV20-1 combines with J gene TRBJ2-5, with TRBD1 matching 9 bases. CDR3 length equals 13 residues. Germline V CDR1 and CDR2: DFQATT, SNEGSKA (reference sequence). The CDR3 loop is CSARKTGGENQCF. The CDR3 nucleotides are TGCAGTGCTAGGAAGACAGGGGGAGAGAACCAGTGCTTC.

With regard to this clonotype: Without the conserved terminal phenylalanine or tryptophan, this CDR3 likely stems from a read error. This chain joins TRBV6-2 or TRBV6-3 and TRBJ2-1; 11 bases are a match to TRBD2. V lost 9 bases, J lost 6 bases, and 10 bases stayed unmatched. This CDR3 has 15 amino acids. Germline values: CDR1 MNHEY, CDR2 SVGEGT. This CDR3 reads CASSTGTSGGNEQFY. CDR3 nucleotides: TGTGCCAGTAGTACCGGGACTAGCGGAGGCAATGAGCAGTTCTAC.

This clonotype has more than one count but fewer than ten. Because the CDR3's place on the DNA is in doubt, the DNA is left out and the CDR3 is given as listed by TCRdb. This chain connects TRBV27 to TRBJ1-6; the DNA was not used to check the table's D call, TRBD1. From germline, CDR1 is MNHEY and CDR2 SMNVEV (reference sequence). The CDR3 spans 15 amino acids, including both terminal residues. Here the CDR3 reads CASSTSGEGNSPLHF.

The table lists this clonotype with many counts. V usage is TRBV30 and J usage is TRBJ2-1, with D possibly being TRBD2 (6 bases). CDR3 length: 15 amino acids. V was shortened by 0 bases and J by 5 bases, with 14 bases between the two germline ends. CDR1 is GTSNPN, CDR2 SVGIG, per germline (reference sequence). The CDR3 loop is CAWSVRPRTNNEQFF. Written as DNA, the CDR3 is TGTGCCTGGAGTGTACGGCCAAGGACTAACAATGAGCAGTTCTTC.

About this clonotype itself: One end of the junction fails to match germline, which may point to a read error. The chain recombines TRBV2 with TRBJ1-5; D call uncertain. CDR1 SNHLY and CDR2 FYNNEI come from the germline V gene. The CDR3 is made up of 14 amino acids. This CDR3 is CASSEQVGNQPQNF. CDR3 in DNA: TGTGCCAGCAGTGAACAGGTTGGCAATCAGCCCCAGAATTTT.

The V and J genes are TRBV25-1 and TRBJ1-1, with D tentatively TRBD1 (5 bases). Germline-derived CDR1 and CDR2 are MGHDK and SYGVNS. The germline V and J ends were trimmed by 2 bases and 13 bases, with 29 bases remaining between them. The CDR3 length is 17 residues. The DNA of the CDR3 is TGTGCCAGCAGTGAAATTCCCAGGGCGGGCTCCTCGGCGAGAGATTTCTTT. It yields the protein CASSEIPRAGSSARDFF.

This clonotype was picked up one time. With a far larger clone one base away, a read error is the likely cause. CDR3 bases: TGTGCCAGCAGAGGACAGGGGTTTACCGGGGATCTGTTTTTT. Protein: CASRGQGFTGDLFF. The gene calls are TRBV6-2 or TRBV6-3 and TRBJ2-2; 9 bases line up with TRBD1. The CDR3 is 14 amino acids. The germline CDR1 and CDR2 sequences are MNHEY and SVGEGT.

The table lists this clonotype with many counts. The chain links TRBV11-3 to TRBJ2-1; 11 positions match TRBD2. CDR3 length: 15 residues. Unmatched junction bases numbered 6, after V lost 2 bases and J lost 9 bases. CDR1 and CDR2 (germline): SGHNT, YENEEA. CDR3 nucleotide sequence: TGTGCCAGCAGCTTAAGACTAGCGGGAAACACTGAGCAGTTCTTC. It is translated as CASSLRLAGNTEQFF.

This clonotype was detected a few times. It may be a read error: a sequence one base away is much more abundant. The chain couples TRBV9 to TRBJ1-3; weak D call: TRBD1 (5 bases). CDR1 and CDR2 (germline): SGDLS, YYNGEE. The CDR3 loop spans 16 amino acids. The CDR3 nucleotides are TGTGTCAGCAGCGTAGGGGCGCCCAGCTCTGGAAACACCATATATTTT. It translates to CVSSVGAPSSGNTIYF.

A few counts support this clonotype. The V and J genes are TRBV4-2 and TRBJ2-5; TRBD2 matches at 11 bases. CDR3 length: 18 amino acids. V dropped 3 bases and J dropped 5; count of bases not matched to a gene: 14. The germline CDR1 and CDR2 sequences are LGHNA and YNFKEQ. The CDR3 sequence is CASSQTGLAASRSETQYF. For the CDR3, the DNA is TGTGCCAGCAGCCAGACGGGACTAGCGGCTTCCCGGTCGGAGACCCAGTACTTC.

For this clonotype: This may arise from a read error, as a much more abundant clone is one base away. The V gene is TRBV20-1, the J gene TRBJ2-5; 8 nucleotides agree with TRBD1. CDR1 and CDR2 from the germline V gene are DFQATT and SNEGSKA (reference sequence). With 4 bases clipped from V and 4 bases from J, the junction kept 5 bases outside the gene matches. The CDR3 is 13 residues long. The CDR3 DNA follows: TGCAGTGCTACAGACAGGGGCCGAGAGACCCAGTACTTC. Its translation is CSATDRGRETQYF.

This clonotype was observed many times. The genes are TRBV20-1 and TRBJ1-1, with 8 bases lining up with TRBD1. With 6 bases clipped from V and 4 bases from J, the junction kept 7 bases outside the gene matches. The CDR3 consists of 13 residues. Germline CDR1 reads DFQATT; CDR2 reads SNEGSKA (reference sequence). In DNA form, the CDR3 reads TGCAGTGCCACGGACAGGGTAAGCACTGAAGCTTTCTTT. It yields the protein CSATDRVSTEAFF.

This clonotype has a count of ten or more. The DNA of the CDR3 is TGCGCCAGCAGCTTGGCAGGGTTTTATGAGACCCAGTACTTC. Translated: CASSLAGFYETQYF. The chain links TRBV5-1 to TRBJ2-5; weak D call: TRBD1 (5 bases). The V end lost 0 bases, the J end lost 5 bases, and 11 bases lay between the germline ends. The CDR3 consists of 14 residues. The germline V gene has CDR1 SGHRS and CDR2 YFSETQ.

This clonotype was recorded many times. CDR3 sequence reads: CATSDFKADSYNEQFF. CDR3 bases: TGTGCCACCAGTGATTTCAAAGCGGACTCCTACAATGAGCAGTTCTTC. J is TRBJ2-1 and V is TRBV24-1; D may be TRBD2 (5 bases). The germline CDR1 and CDR2 sequences are KGHDR and SFDVKD. This CDR3 is built from 16 residues. V was shortened by 1 base and J by 0 bases, with 9 bases between the two germline ends.

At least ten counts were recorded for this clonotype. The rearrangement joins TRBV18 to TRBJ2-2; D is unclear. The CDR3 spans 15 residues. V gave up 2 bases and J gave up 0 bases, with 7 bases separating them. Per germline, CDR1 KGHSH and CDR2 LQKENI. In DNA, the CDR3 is TGTGCCAGCTCACCAATAGGCTCGAACACCGGGGAGCTGTTTTTT. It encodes CASSPIGSNTGELFF.

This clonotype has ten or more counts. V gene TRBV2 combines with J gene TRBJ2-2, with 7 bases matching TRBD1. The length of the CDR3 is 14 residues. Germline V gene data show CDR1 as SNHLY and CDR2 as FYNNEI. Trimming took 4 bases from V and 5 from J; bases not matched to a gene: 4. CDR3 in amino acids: CASSGQGVTGELFF. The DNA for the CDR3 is TGTGCCAGCAGTGGACAGGGTGTAACCGGGGAGCTGTTTTTT.

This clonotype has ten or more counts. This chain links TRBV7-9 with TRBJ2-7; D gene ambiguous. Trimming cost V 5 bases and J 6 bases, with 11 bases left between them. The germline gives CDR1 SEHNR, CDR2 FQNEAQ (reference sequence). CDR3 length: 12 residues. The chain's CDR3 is CASSLLDGEQYF. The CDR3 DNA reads TGTGCCAGCAGCCTCCTCGATGGCGAGCAGTACTTC. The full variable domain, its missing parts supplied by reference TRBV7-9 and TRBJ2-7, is DTGVSQNPRHKITKRGQNVTFRCDPISEHNRLYWYRQTLGQGPEFLTYFQNEAQLEKSRLLSDRFSAERPKGSFSTLEIQRTEQGDSAMYLCASSLLDGEQYFGPGTRLTVT.

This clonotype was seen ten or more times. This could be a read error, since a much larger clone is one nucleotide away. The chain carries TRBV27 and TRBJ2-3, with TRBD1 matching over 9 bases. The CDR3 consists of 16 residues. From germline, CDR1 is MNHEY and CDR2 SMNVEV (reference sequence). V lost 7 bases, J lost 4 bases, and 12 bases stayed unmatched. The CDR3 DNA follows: TGTGCCAGCAATATCAACCGGGACAGGGTCCCAGATACGCAGTATTTT. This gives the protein CASNINRDRVPDTQYF.